These 25 T cell receptor beta chains share one sample of origin, sequenced in a study of cytomegalovirus exposure and HLA in healthy donors. Primers for the PCR totalled 60 Vbeta and 13 Jbeta. The table came from immunoSEQ multiplex PCR; TCRdb's copy has only in-frame clones and leaves some out. The table has around 130,000 clones, 70% to 80% seen once; the top ten hold more than 2.5%. The sequenced material came from PBMCs. These receptors originate from a woman aged 55-69 years in good health and CMV-seropositive.

This chain joins TRBV7-3 and TRBJ2-3; 9 nucleotides line up with TRBD2. The V segment lost 6 bases and the J segment 4 bases; nucleotides outside the gene matches: 8. The CDR3 contains 15 residues. Germline loops: CDR1 SGHTA, CDR2 FQGTGA. The CDR3 sequence is CASRGGGGAADTQYF. CDR3 DNA: TGTGCCAGCAGGGGTGGCGGGGGGGCGGCAGATACGCAGTATTTT.

This sequence joins TRBV16 and TRBJ1-5; weak D call: TRBD1 (6 bases). Germline assignment: CDR1 KGHSY and CDR2 FQNENV. V lost 1 base, J lost 7 bases, and 17 bases lay in between. The CDR3 totals 16 residues. This CDR3 reads CASSQFAGVKGQPQHF. For the CDR3, the DNA is TGTGCCAGCAGCCAATTCGCAGGGGTAAAGGGACAGCCCCAGCATTTT. Full variable domain (missing parts from reference TRBV16 and TRBJ1-5): GEEVAQTPKHLVRGEGQKAKLYCAPIKGHSYVFWYQQVLKNEFKFLISFQNENVFDETGMPKERFSAKCLPNSPCSLEIQATKLEDSAVYFCASSQFAGVKGQPQHFGDGTRLSIL.

As concerns this clone: Other DNA variants within this sample encode the same CDR3. The rearrangement uses TRBV5-1 and TRBJ2-7; D is undetermined. CDR3 length: 12 residues. Germline CDR1 and CDR2: SGHRS and YFSETQ. Trimming removed 5 bases from V and 1 base from J, with 7 bases in between. The CDR3 spells CASSLESYEQYF. The CDR3 DNA reads as TGCGCCAGCAGTTTAGAATCCTACGAGCAGTACTTC.

The chain recombines TRBV7-9 with TRBJ2-6; 7 bases agree with TRBD1. With V trimmed by 5 bases and J by 0 bases, 10 bases remained unmatched. Germline-derived CDR1 and CDR2 are SEHNR and FQNEAQ (reference sequence). The CDR3 runs 18 residues. CDR3 sequence (DNA): TGTGCCAGCAGCCTCCTGACAGGGTTCAGCTCTGGGGCCAACGTCCTGACTTTC. Amino acids: CASSLLTGFSSGANVLTF. The full variable domain, completed using reference TRBV7-9 and TRBJ2-6, is DTGVSQNPRHKITKRGQNVTFRCDPISEHNRLYWYRQTLGQGPEFLTYFQNEAQLEKSRLLSDRFSAERPKGSFSTLEIQRTEQGDSAMYLCASSLLTGFSSGANVLTFGAGSRLTVL.

The chain combines TRBV2 with TRBJ2-6, with 8 nucleotides matching TRBD1. After removal of 8 bases from V and 3 bases from J, the junction contained 6 bases not matched to a gene. There are 15 residues in the CDR3. CDR1 and CDR2 from the germline V gene are SNHLY and FYNNEI. Here the CDR3 reads CASSQGAVGANVLTF. The DNA of the CDR3 is TGTGCCAGCTCCCAGGGGGCAGTTGGGGCCAACGTCCTGACTTTC.

The V and J genes are TRBV5-1 and TRBJ2-3, with D possibly being TRBD1 (6 bases). There are 16 residues in the CDR3. V lost 6 bases and J lost 3, with 20 bases in between. Germline V lookup: CDR1 SGHRS, CDR2 YFSETQ. CDR3 amino acids: CASTSTTGSETDTQYF. The DNA for the CDR3 is TGCGCCAGCACCTCGACCACAGGGTCTGAAACAGATACGCAGTATTTT.

The chain links TRBV27 to TRBJ1-5, with 8 bases lining up with TRBD1. Trimming removed 0 bases from V and 6 bases from J; junction bases left unmatched: 4. This CDR3 comprises 15 residues. In germline, CDR1 is MNHEY, CDR2 SMNVEV (reference sequence). The CDR3 DNA sequence: TGTGCCAGCAGTTTATCGCAGGGGGCAGGTCAGCCCCAGCATTTT. Protein sequence: CASSLSQGAGQPQHF.

This sequence joins TRBV27 and TRBJ2-1, with 9 positions matching TRBD1. The germline gives CDR1 MNHEY, CDR2 SMNVEV (reference sequence). This CDR3 has 14 amino acids. V gave up 7 bases and J gave up 2 bases; unmatched junction bases: 3. CDR3 region: CASTTGGTYNEQFF. The CDR3 DNA reads TGTGCCAGCACGACAGGGGGGACCTACAATGAGCAGTTCTTC.

The V and J genes are TRBV5-1 and TRBJ2-5; perhaps TRBD2 as D (6 bases). The DNA end lines up better with TRBJ2-7; the J call may be wrong. This CDR3 has 15 residues. CDR1 and CDR2 (germline): SGHRS, YFSETQ. The CDR3 loop reads CASSLEPGRTYEQYF. In DNA, the CDR3 is TGCGCCAGCAGCTTGGAGCCAGGGAGGACTTACGAGCAGTACTTC.

V is TRBV6-5 and J is TRBJ1-3; D ambiguous. The germline CDR1 and CDR2 sequences are MNHEY and SVGAGI. The CDR3 runs to 15 residues. Trimming stripped 6 bases from V and 1 base from J, with 13 bases between. The CDR3: CASSHGGLSGNTIYF. The CDR3 region has the DNA TGTGCCAGCAGCCACGGTGGGCTATCTGGAAACACCATATATTTT.

The rearrangement links TRBV5-1 to TRBJ2-3; D perhaps matches TRBD2 (6 bases). The CDR3 is made up of 14 amino acids. Per germline, CDR1 SGHRS and CDR2 YFSETQ. Trimming left V 4 bases short and J 0 bases short, with 9 bases between. CDR3 amino acids: CASSPGDSTDTQYF. Written as DNA, the CDR3 is TGCGCCAGCAGCCCGGGGGATAGCACAGATACGCAGTATTTT.

The V and J genes are TRBV18 and TRBJ2-7; 8 positions agree with TRBD1. The CDR3 runs 15 residues. After removal of 3 bases from V and 2 bases from J, the junction contained 6 bases not matched to a gene. Germline values: CDR1 KGHSH, CDR2 LQKENI. The CDR3 region has the DNA TGTGCCAGCTCACCGCCGGGACAGGACACCTACGAGCAGTACTTC. Its translation is CASSPPGQDTYEQYF.

This sequence joins TRBV29-1 and TRBJ1-3; unclear D gene. This CDR3 spans 15 amino acids. Looked up from germline, CDR1 is SQVTM and CDR2 is ANQGSEA. V lost 1 base and J lost 0, with 10 bases in between. The CDR3 here is CSVEVGSVSGNTIYF. CDR3 coding DNA: TGCAGCGTTGAAGTAGGCAGCGTCTCTGGAAACACCATATATTTT.

This chain joins TRBV7-3 and TRBJ1-2, with D perhaps TRBD1 (6 bases). V was clipped by 6 bases and J by 4 bases, with 18 bases between them. The CDR3 covers 15 residues. Germline V lookup: CDR1 SGHTA, CDR2 FQGTGA. Here the CDR3 reads CASSPGNRELYGYTF. The CDR3 nucleotides are TGTGCCAGCAGTCCCGGGAACAGGGAGCTCTATGGCTACACCTTC. The variable domain in full, completed from reference TRBV7-3 and TRBJ1-2, reads GAGVSQTPSNKVTEKGKYVELRCDPISGHTALYWYRQSLGQGPEFLIYFQGTGAADDSGLPNDRFFAVRPEGSVSTLKIQRTERGDSAVYLCASSPGNRELYGYTFGSGTRLTVV.

This clone has more than one count but fewer than ten. This chain connects TRBV2 to TRBJ1-1; possible D gene TRBD1, 6 bases. This CDR3 region has 12 residues. CDR1 is SNHLY, CDR2 FYNNEI, per germline. V was shortened by 7 bases and J by 7 bases, with 13 bases between the two germline ends. The chain's CDR3 is CASNTRQDEAFF. CDR3 DNA sequence: TGTGCCAGCAATACGCGACAGGATGAAGCTTTCTTT.

This rearrangement joins TRBV5-1 to TRBJ1-6, with 12 positions matching TRBD1. Trimming cost V 4 bases and J 7 bases; bases outside gene matches: 6. The CDR3 contains 16 residues. The germline V gene encodes CDR1 SGHRS and CDR2 YFSETQ. DNA for the CDR3: TGCGCCAGCAGCGCCGGGACAGGGGGCGGGAATTCACCCCTCCACTTT. Amino acids: CASSAGTGGGNSPLHF.

Only one count was recorded for this clone. The chain links TRBV7-6 to TRBJ2-1, with 7 bases fitting TRBD1. CDR3 length: 13 residues. Per germline, CDR1 SGHVS and CDR2 FNYEAQ. Unmatched junction bases numbered 2, after V lost 1 base and J lost 8 bases. CDR3 amino acids: CASSLGQGDEQFF. In DNA form, the CDR3 reads TGTGCCAGCAGCTTAGGACAGGGTGATGAGCAGTTCTTC.

This clone showed up just a few times. The chain carries TRBV7-6 and TRBJ1-1; no clear D. In germline, CDR1 is SGHVS, CDR2 FNYEAQ. The CDR3 has 15 amino acids. Trimming left V 5 bases short and J 0 bases short, with 13 bases between. The CDR3 DNA sequence: TGTGCCAGCAGCCCGTCCGGGAACGTGAACACTGAAGCTTTCTTT. It translates to CASSPSGNVNTEAFF.

V gene TRBV5-6 combines with J gene TRBJ1-5; D uncertain. Per the germline V gene, CDR1 is SGHDT and CDR2 is YYEEEE. V gave up 2 bases and J gave up 4 bases, with 4 bases separating them. The CDR3 covers 12 residues. For the CDR3, the DNA is TGTGCCAGCAGCTTTCAAAATCAGCCCCAGCATTTT. Amino acid sequence: CASSFQNQPQHF.

This clone was picked up a small number of times. The CDR3 DNA sequence: TGCGCCAGCAGCTTGCGATTGGGGGGAGGGGACACTGAAGCTTTCTTT. Encoded protein: CASSLRLGGGDTEAFF. The chain couples TRBV5-1 to TRBJ1-1; D is perhaps TRBD1 (5 bases). The germline CDR1 and CDR2 sequences are SGHRS and YFSETQ. The CDR3 contains 16 residues. The germline V and J ends were trimmed by 1 base and 3 bases, with 16 bases remaining between them.

The chain combines TRBV7-2 with TRBJ2-6; weak D call: TRBD1 (6 bases). Germline V gene data show CDR1 as SGHTA and CDR2 as FQGNSA. This CDR3 is 16 amino acids long. Trimming shortened V by 5 bases and J by 0 bases, and 11 bases separated the two germline ends. The CDR3 loop is CASSARQVSGANVLTF. CDR3 nucleotides: TGTGCCAGCAGCGCCAGACAGGTCTCTGGGGCCAACGTCCTGACTTTC.

The genes are TRBV9 and TRBJ2-3, with 9 bases lining up with TRBD1. CDR3 size: 14 residues. The V gene end was trimmed by 7 bases and the J gene end by 3 bases; junction bases not matched to a gene: 6. Germline lookup yields CDR1 SGDLS and CDR2 YYNGEE. The CDR3 reads CASSRGTGTDTQYF. DNA for the CDR3: TGTGCCAGCTCCCGGGGGACAGGGACAGATACGCAGTATTTT.

The chain joins TRBV6-4 to TRBJ1-2; D is perhaps TRBD1 (5 bases). From germline, CDR1 is MRHNA and CDR2 SNTAGT. V lost 3 bases, J lost 4 bases, and 12 bases lay in between. The CDR3 consists of 14 residues. In nucleotides, the CDR3 is TGTGCCAGCAGTGAGGGGGGACTTGGCTATGGCTACACCTTC. It codes for CASSEGGLGYGYTF.

This clone appeared a single time. The V gene is TRBV6-5, the J gene TRBJ1-1, with D unresolved. V lost 0 bases and J 11 bases, leaving 16 bases between the germline ends. The CDR3 sequence is 14 residues long. The V gene's germline CDR1 is MNHEY and CDR2 SVGAGI. DNA of the CDR3: TGTGCCAGCAGTTACTCCCCCCACTCGGGGTGGGCTTTCTTT. It codes for CASSYSPHSGWAFF.

The chain combines TRBV19 with TRBJ1-6, with 7 bases lining up with TRBD1. The CDR3 is made up of 15 amino acids. From germline, CDR1 is LNHDA and CDR2 SQIVND (reference sequence). Trimming at V came to 6 bases and at J to 9 bases, leaving 11 bases not matched to a gene. This CDR3 is CASRTGSDRSSPLHF. The CDR3 coding sequence is TGTGCCAGTAGGACAGGGTCAGATCGAAGTTCACCCCTCCACTTT.